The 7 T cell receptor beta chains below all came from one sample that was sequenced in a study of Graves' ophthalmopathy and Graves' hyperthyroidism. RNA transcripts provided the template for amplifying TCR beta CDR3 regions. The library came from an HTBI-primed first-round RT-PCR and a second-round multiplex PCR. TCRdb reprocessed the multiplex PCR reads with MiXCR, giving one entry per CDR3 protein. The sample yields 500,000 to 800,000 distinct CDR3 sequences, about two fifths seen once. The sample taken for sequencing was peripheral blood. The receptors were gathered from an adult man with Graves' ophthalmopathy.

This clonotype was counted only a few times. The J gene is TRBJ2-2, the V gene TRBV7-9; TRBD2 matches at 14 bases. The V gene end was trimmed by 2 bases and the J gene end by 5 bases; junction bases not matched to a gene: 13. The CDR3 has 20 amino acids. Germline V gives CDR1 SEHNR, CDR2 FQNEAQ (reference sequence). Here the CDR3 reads CASSLYPQGTSGRGTGELFF. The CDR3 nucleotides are TGTGCCAGCAGCTTATACCCCCAGGGGACTAGCGGGAGAGGTACCGGGGAGCTGTTTTTT.

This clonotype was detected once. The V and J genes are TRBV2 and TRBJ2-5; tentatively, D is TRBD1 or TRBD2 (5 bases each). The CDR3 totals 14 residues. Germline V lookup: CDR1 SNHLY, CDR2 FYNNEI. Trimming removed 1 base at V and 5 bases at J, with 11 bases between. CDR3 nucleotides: TGTGCCAGCAGTGAAGTTGGGACGGGGGAGACCCAGTACTTC. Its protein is CASSEVGTGETQYF.

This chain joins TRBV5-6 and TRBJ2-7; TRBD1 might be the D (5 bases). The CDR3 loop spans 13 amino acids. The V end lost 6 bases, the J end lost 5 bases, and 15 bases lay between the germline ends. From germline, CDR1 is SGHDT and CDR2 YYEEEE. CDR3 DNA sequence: TGTGCCAGCAATGGCAGGACATCTGACGAGCAGTACTTC. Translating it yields CASNGRTSDEQYF.

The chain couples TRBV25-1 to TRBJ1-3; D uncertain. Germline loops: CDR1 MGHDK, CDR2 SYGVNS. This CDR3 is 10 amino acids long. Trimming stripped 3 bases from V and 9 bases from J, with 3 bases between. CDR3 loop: CASSDLTIYF. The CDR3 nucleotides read TGTGCCAGCAGTGATCTCACCATATATTTT.

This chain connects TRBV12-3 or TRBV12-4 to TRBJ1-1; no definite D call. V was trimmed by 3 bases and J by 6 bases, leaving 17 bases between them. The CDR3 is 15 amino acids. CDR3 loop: CASSFPPPRGPEAFF. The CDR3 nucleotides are TGTGCCAGCAGTTTTCCCCCACCCCGGGGTCCTGAAGCTTTCTTT.

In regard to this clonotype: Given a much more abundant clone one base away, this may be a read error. The DNA for the CDR3 is TGTGCCAGCAGTCCCCCCCTAGAGATCCAGTACTTC. Protein product: CASSPPLEIQYF. The chain carries TRBV12-3 or TRBV12-4 and TRBJ2-5; the D is unclear. This CDR3 region has 12 residues.

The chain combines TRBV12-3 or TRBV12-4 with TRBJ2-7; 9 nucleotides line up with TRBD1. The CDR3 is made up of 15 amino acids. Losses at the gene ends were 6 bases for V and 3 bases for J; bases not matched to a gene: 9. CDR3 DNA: TGTGCCAGCAGCCCTATCCGGGACAGGGACTACGAGCAGTACGTC. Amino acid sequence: CASSPIRDRDYEQYV.